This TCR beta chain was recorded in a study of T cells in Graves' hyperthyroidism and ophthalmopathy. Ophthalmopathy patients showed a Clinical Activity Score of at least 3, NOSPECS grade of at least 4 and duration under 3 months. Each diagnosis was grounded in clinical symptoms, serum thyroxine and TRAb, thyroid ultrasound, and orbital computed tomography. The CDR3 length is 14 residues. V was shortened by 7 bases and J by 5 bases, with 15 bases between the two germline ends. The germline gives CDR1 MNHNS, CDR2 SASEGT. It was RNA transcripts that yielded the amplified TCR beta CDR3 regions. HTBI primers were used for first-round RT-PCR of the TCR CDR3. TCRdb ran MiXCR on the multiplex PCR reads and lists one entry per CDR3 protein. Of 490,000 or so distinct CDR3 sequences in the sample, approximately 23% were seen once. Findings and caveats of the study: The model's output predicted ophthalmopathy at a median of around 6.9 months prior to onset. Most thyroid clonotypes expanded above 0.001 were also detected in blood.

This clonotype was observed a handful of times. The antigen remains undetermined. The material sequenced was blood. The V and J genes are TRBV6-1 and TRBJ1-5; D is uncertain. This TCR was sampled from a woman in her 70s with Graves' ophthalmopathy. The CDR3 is CASTNGGLYQPQHF. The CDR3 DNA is TGTGCCAGCACCAACGGTGGGCTCTATCAGCCCCAGCATTTT.